This TCR beta chain was documented in a study of blood T cell repertoires in COVID-19. Study in general: Sites across the United States, Italy and Spain contributed samples from acute and convalescent COVID-19. PBMCs, B-cell-depleted T cells, or T cells provided the cDNA or gDNA that made up the material.

Sequencing used immunoSEQ multiplex PCR; TCRdb keeps in-frame clones, though not all of them. Here the sample spans 35,000 to 50,000 clones, roughly nine tenths being singletons. V lost 6 bases, J lost 9 bases, and 11 bases lay in between. CDR1 and CDR2 from the germline V gene are DFQATT and SNEGSKA (reference sequence). This CDR3 is built from 10 residues. This chain connects TRBV20-1 to TRBJ1-1, with D perhaps matching TRBD1 (6 bases). This TCR derives from a man aged 55 to 70 with acute or convalescent COVID-19. What was sequenced was peripheral blood. The DNA for the CDR3 is TGCAGTGCGATACAGGGAAAAGCTTTCTTT. It codes for CSAIQGKAFF.